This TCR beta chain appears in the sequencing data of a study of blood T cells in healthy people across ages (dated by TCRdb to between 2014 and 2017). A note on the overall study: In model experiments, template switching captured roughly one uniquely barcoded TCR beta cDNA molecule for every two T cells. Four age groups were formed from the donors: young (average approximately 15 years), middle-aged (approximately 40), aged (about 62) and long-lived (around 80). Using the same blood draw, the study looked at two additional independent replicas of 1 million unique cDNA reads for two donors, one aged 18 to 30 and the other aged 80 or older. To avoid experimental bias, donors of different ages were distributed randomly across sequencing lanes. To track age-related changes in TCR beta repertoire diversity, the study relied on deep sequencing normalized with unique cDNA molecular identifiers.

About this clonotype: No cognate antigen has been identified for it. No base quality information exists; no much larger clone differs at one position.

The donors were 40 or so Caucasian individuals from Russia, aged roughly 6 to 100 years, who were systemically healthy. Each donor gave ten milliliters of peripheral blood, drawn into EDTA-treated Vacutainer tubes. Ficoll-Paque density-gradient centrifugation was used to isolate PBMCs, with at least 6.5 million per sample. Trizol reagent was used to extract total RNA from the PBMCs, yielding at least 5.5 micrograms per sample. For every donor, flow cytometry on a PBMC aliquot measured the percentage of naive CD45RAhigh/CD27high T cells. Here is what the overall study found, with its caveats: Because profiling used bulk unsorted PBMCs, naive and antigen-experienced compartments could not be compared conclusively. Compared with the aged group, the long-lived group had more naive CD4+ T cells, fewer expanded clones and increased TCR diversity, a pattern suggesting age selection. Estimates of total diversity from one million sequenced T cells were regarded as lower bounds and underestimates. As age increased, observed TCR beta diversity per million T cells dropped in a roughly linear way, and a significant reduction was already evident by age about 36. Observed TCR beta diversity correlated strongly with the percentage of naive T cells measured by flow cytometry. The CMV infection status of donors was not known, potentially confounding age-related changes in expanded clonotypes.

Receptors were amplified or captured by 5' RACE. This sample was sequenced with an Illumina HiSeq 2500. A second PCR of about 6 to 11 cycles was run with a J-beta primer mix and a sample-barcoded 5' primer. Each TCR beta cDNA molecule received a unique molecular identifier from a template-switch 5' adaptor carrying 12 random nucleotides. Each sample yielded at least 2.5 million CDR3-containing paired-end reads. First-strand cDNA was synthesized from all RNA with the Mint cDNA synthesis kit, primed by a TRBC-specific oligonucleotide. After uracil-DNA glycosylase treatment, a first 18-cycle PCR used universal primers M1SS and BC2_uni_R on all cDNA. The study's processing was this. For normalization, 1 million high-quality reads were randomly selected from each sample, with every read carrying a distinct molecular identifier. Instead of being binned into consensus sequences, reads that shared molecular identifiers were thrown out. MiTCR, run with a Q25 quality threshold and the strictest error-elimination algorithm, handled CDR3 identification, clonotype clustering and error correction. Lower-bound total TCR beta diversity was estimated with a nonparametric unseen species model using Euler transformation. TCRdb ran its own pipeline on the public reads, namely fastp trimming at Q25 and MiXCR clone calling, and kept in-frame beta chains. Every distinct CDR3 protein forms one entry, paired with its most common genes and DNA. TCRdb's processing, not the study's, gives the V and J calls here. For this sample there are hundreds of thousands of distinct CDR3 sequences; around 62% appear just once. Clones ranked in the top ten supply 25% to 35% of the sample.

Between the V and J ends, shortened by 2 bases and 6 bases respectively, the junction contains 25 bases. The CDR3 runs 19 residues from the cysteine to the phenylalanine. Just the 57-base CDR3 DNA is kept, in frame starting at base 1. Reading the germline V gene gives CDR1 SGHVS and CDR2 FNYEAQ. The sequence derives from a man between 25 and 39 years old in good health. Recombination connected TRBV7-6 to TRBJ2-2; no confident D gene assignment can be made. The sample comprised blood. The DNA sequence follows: TGTGCCAGCAGCTTATTGATGTTCGGAGCCGGGTTTCGCGCCGGGGAGCTGTTTTTT. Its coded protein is CASSLLMFGAGFRAGELFF.